This TCR beta chain was documented in a study of blood T cell repertoires in COVID-19. Study overall: Whether acute or convalescent, the COVID-19 samples came from the United States, Italy and Spain.

There are 15 residues in the CDR3. V was pared by 7 bases and J by 4 bases, with 7 bases of the junction left unmatched. The germline V gene encodes CDR1 MNHEY and CDR2 SVGAGI. Clones were read by immunoSEQ multiplex PCR, and TCRdb kept only the in-frame ones, dropping some. Of 60,000 or so clones listed, roughly 90% are singletons. What was sequenced was peripheral blood. This clonotype originated in a human donor with active COVID-19. The donor label of this sample is uncertain. The chain links TRBV6-5 to TRBJ2-1; TRBD2 matches 10 bases. CDR3 region: CASNQLAGRYNEQFF. In DNA, the CDR3 is TGTGCCAGCAACCAACTAGCGGGAAGATACAATGAGCAGTTCTTC.